The entry that follows covers one T cell receptor (beta chain) sequence. Its antigen remains unidentified. TCRdb re-called the RT-PCR reads through MiXCR, storing one row per CDR3 protein. The data contain 800,000 or so distinct CDR3 sequences, over 20% of them singletons. The sample comes from a study of response to subunit inactivated influenza vaccine. Study-level results: Each seasonal influenza vaccination, the authors suggested, recruits few new T cells.

The V and J ends lost 3 bases and 3 bases respectively, with 9 bases between them. The germline CDR1 and CDR2 sequences are SEHNR and FQNEAQ (reference sequence). CDR3 size: 13 residues. The receptor was isolated from a man in his forties or fifties who received an inactivated influenza vaccine. The rearrangement uses TRBV7-9 and TRBJ2-7; unclear D gene. The sample in question was PBMCs from blood, obtained more than 4 days after vaccination. The CDR3 region is CASSLPPDYEQYF. CDR3 nucleotide sequence: TGTGCCAGCAGCTTGCCCCCCGACTACGAGCAGTACTTC.